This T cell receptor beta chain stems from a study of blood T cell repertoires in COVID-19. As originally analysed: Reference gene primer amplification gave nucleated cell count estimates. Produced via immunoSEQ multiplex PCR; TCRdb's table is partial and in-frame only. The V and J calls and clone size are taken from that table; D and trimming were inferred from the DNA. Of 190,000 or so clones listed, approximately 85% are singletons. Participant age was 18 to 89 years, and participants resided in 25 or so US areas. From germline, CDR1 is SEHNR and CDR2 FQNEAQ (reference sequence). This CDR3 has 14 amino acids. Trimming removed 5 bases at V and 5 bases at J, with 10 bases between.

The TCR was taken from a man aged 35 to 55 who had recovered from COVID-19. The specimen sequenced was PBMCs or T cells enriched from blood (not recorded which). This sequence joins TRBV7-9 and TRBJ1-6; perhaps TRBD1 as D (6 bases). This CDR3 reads CASSPGQNNSPLHF. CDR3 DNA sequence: TGTGCCAGCAGCCCAGGACAGAATAATTCACCCCTCCACTTT.